Listed below are T cell receptor beta chains from one sample, sequenced in a study of blood T cell repertoires in COVID-19. Produced via immunoSEQ multiplex PCR; TCRdb's table is partial and in-frame only. The table records about 120,000 clones, around three quarters of them present only once. Material for sequencing was peripheral blood. The receptors come from a man in his 60s with active or convalescent COVID-19. CDR3s include the opening cysteine and the closing phenylalanine or tryptophan. Fields, in order: V gene, clone size, J gene, D gene, CDR3 protein, CDR3 DNA. The D gene is left open where the match is weak. Clone size is given for some rows only: seen once, a few or many times, or a class if the clone is expanded.

V: TRBV4-1; size: NA; J: TRBJ2-5; D: NA; CDR3: CASSQGGVWETQYF; DNA: TGCGCCAGCAGCCAAGGGGGGGTCTGGGAGACCCAGTACTTC
V: TRBV7-2; size: NA; J: TRBJ1-5; D: NA; CDR3: CASSPEAGNQPQHF; DNA: TGTGCCAGCAGCCCGGAAGCAGGGAATCAGCCCCAGCATTTT
V: TRBV3-1/TRBV3-2; size: few; J: TRBJ1-2; D: TRBD1; CDR3: CASSAIGTGNSGYTF; DNA: TGTGCCAGCAGCGCAATCGGGACAGGGAATAGCGGCTACACCTTC
V: TRBV5-4; size: few; J: TRBJ2-7; D: TRBD2; CDR3: CASSPREASYEQYF; DNA: TGTGCCAGCAGCCCGCGGGAGGCAAGCTACGAGCAGTACTTC
V: TRBV7-2; size: NA; J: TRBJ2-3; D: TRBD2; CDR3: CASSASGRRTDTQYF; DNA: TGTGCCAGCAGCGCTAGCGGGAGACGAACAGATACGCAGTATTTT
V: TRBV7-6; size: NA; J: TRBJ2-7; D: TRBD1; CDR3: CASSLFGTGSSYEQYF; DNA: TGTGCCAGCAGCTTATTCGGGACAGGCTCATCCTACGAGCAGTACTTC
V: TRBV7-3; size: once; J: TRBJ2-3; D: NA; CDR3: CASSPLGGTDTQYF; DNA: TGTGCCAGCAGCCCCCTTGGGGGGACAGATACGCAGTATTTT
V: TRBV7-2; size: NA; J: TRBJ1-5; D: NA; CDR3: CASSVTDLQPQHF; DNA: TGTGCCAGCAGCGTCACCGACTTGCAGCCCCAGCATTTT
V: TRBV9; size: NA; J: TRBJ1-1; D: NA; CDR3: CASSVGPGAEAFF; DNA: TGTGCCAGCAGCGTAGGGCCAGGGGCTGAAGCTTTCTTT
V: TRBV13; size: many; J: TRBJ2-1; D: TRBD2; CDR3: CASPSGSNEQFF; DNA: TGTGCCAGTCCTAGCGGGAGTAATGAGCAGTTCTTC
V: TRBV30; size: NA; J: TRBJ2-1; D: TRBD1; CDR3: CAWRQGEAYNEQFF; DNA: TGTGCCTGGCGACAGGGTGAAGCCTACAATGAGCAGTTCTTC
V: TRBV4-1; size: NA; J: TRBJ2-1; D: NA; CDR3: CASSLRRGYNEQFF; DNA: TGCGCCAGCAGCCTGAGACGGGGATACAATGAGCAGTTCTTC
V: TRBV6-2/TRBV6-3; size: NA; J: TRBJ2-2; D: TRBD2; CDR3: CASSTRGLAGDTGELFF; DNA: TGTGCCAGCAGCACGAGGGGACTAGCGGGGGACACCGGGGAGCTGTTTTTT
V: TRBV18; size: NA; J: TRBJ2-3; D: NA; CDR3: CASSPWSSTDTQYF; DNA: TGTGCCAGCTCCCCTTGGAGCAGCACAGATACGCAGTATTTT
V: TRBV4-3; size: NA; J: TRBJ1-4; D: TRBD1; CDR3: CASSHAQGAGEKLFF; DNA: TGCGCCAGCAGCCATGCTCAGGGGGCTGGTGAAAAACTGTTTTTT
V: TRBV6-2/TRBV6-3; size: NA; J: TRBJ2-1; D: TRBD2; CDR3: CASSYSTSGSAPYNEQFF; DNA: TGTGCCAGCAGTTACTCGACTAGCGGGAGTGCCCCCTACAATGAGCAGTTCTTC
V: TRBV13; size: NA; J: TRBJ2-2; D: NA; CDR3: CASSPGDGANTGELFF; DNA: TGTGCCAGCAGCCCGGGGGACGGCGCGAACACCGGGGAGCTGTTTTTT
V: TRBV27; size: once; J: TRBJ1-1; D: NA; CDR3: CASRPTAGEAFF; DNA: TGTGCCAGCAGACCCACCGCGGGTGAAGCTTTCTTT
V: TRBV2; size: NA; J: TRBJ2-7; D: TRBD2; CDR3: CASSENGLASYEQYF; DNA: TGTGCCAGCAGTGAAAACGGACTAGCTAGCTACGAGCAGTACTTC
V: TRBV29-1; size: NA; J: TRBJ1-1; D: NA; CDR3: CSAFTGNTEAFF; DNA: TGCAGCGCCTTCACAGGGAACACTGAAGCTTTCTTT
V: TRBV7-9; size: NA; J: TRBJ1-4; D: NA; CDR3: CASSLLAGGKLFF; DNA: TGTGCCAGCAGCTTATTAGCGGGCGGGAAACTGTTTTTT
V: TRBV6-5; size: many; J: TRBJ1-5; D: NA; CDR3: CASAGSSLGNQPQHF; DNA: TGTGCCAGCGCTGGGAGCAGCCTTGGAAATCAGCCCCAGCATTTT
V: TRBV7-2; size: NA; J: TRBJ1-1; D: TRBD1; CDR3: CASLRGQLNTEAFF; DNA: TGTGCCAGCCTACGGGGACAGTTGAACACTGAAGCTTTCTTT
V: TRBV7-3; size: NA; J: TRBJ2-2; D: NA; CDR3: CASSLGQGSTGELFF; DNA: TGTGCCAGCAGCTTAGGGCAGGGGAGCACCGGGGAGCTGTTTTTT
V: TRBV19; size: once; J: TRBJ1-5; D: NA; CDR3: CASSIGSQPQHF; DNA: TGTGCCAGTAGTATAGGGAGTCAGCCCCAGCATTTT
V: TRBV7-2; size: NA; J: TRBJ2-7; D: NA; CDR3: CASSLDQASYEQYF; DNA: TGTGCCAGCAGCTTAGATCAAGCTTCCTACGAGCAGTACTTC
V: TRBV2; size: medium-sized; J: TRBJ1-4; D: NA; CDR3: CASRLTGSTNEKLFF; DNA: TGTGCCAGCAGGCTGACAGGCTCAACTAATGAAAAACTGTTTTTT
V: TRBV6-4; size: NA; J: TRBJ2-7; D: TRBD2; CDR3: CAIQTSGRSGAYEQYF; DNA: TGTGCCATCCAGACTAGCGGGAGGAGTGGGGCCTACGAGCAGTACTTC
V: TRBV27; size: NA; J: TRBJ2-5; D: TRBD1; CDR3: CASRTGTEETQYF; DNA: TGTGCCAGCAGAACAGGGACAGAAGAGACCCAGTACTTC
V: TRBV28; size: once; J: TRBJ2-5; D: NA; CDR3: CASSLEPGQETQYF; DNA: TGTGCCAGCAGTTTAGAACCGGGGCAAGAGACCCAGTACTTC
V: TRBV7-9; size: NA; J: TRBJ2-7; D: NA; CDR3: CASSSQGNEQYF; DNA: TGTGCCAGCAGCTCGCAGGGGAACGAGCAGTACTTC
V: TRBV5-1; size: NA; J: TRBJ2-3; D: NA; CDR3: CASSSDTGTDTQYF; DNA: TGCGCCAGCAGCTCGGACACGGGTACAGATACGCAGTATTTT
V: TRBV4-1; size: once; J: TRBJ2-3; D: NA; CDR3: CASSQEREEVDTQYF; DNA: TGCGCCAGCAGCCAAGAGCGGGAAGAAGTTGATACGCAGTATTTT
V: TRBV7-3; size: NA; J: TRBJ2-1; D: NA; CDR3: CASSSLAKNEQFF; DNA: TGTGCCAGCAGCTCCCTCGCTAAAAATGAGCAGTTCTTC
V: TRBV21-1; size: NA; J: TRBJ1-6; D: NA; CDR3: CASSPHHRISPLHF; DNA: TGTGCCAGCAGCCCGCACCATAGAATTTCACCCCTCCACTTT
V: TRBV6-5; size: NA; J: TRBJ2-7; D: TRBD2; CDR3: CASTYSGSSYEQYF; DNA: TGTGCCAGCACGTATAGCGGGAGCTCCTACGAGCAGTACTTC
V: TRBV19; size: NA; J: TRBJ2-1; D: TRBD2; CDR3: CASTSKLAESYNEQFF; DNA: TGTGCCAGTACTTCTAAGCTAGCGGAGTCCTACAATGAGCAGTTCTTC
V: TRBV27; size: NA; J: TRBJ2-2; D: NA; CDR3: CASRGRAGTGELFF; DNA: TGTGCCAGCAGGGGTAGGGCGGGGACCGGGGAGCTGTTTTTT
V: TRBV11-3; size: once; J: TRBJ2-1; D: TRBD2; CDR3: CASSPGLAGVREQFF; DNA: TGTGCCAGCAGCCCGGGACTAGCGGGAGTTAGGGAGCAGTTCTTC
V: TRBV6-5; size: NA; J: TRBJ2-7; D: NA; CDR3: CASSSPGFYEQYF; DNA: TGTGCCAGCAGTTCCCCGGGATTTTACGAGCAGTACTTC
V: TRBV7-2; size: NA; J: TRBJ1-1; D: TRBD1; CDR3: CASSLIPDRAAEAFF; DNA: TGTGCCAGCAGCCTAATCCCAGACAGGGCTGCTGAAGCTTTCTTT
V: TRBV28; size: NA; J: TRBJ1-1; D: NA; CDR3: CASSLRQNTEAFF; DNA: TGTGCCAGCAGTCTAAGACAGAACACTGAAGCTTTCTTT
V: TRBV5-1; size: NA; J: TRBJ2-3; D: NA; CDR3: CASSTDGRTSTDTQYF; DNA: TGCGCCAGCAGCACTGACGGGAGAACGAGCACAGATACGCAGTATTTT
V: TRBV28; size: NA; J: TRBJ2-3; D: NA; CDR3: CASTLRLAFTDTQYF; DNA: TGTGCCAGCACCCTGCGGCTAGCGTTTACAGATACGCAGTATTTT
V: TRBV5-6; size: once; J: TRBJ2-4; D: NA; CDR3: CASSTQGMAKNIQYF; DNA: TGTGCCAGCAGCACGCAGGGGATGGCCAAAAACATTCAGTACTTC
V: TRBV28; size: NA; J: TRBJ2-3; D: NA; CDR3: CASSFRGPSTDTQYF; DNA: TGTGCCAGCAGTTTCCGCGGCCCTAGCACAGATACGCAGTATTTT
V: TRBV27; size: NA; J: TRBJ1-5; D: NA; CDR3: CASSPGLSNQPQHF; DNA: TGTGCCAGCAGTCCGGGACTTAGCAATCAGCCCCAGCATTTT
V: TRBV19; size: NA; J: TRBJ1-2; D: NA; CDR3: CASSILTVNYGYTF; DNA: TGTGCCAGTAGTATTCTAACGGTGAACTATGGCTACACCTTC
V: TRBV3-1/TRBV3-2; size: few; J: TRBJ2-3; D: TRBD2; CDR3: CASSHGGSRTDTQYF; DNA: TGTGCCAGCAGCCACGGCGGGAGTAGGACAGATACGCAGTATTTT
V: TRBV18; size: NA; J: TRBJ1-1; D: TRBD1; CDR3: CASSPDRGNTEAFF; DNA: TGTGCCAGCTCACCAGACAGGGGTAACACTGAAGCTTTCTTT
V: TRBV5-1; size: NA; J: TRBJ2-7; D: NA; CDR3: CASSVRLALSYEQYF; DNA: TGCGCCAGCAGCGTGCGGCTAGCGTTATCCTACGAGCAGTACTTC
V: TRBV5-1; size: NA; J: TRBJ1-2; D: TRBD1; CDR3: CASSWGRTGDGYTF; DNA: TGCGCCAGCAGCTGGGGGAGGACAGGGGACGGCTACACCTTC
V: TRBV14; size: few; J: TRBJ1-1; D: NA; CDR3: CASSQGLGTEAFF; DNA: TGTGCCAGCAGTCAAGGTCTCGGCACTGAAGCTTTCTTT
V: TRBV5-1; size: few; J: TRBJ2-7; D: NA; CDR3: CASSLGTEGAEQYF; DNA: TGCGCCAGCAGCTTGGGGACAGAGGGAGCCGAGCAGTACTTC